The present entry profiles one T cell receptor (beta chain) with its context. Its antigen is unknown. The CDR3 covers 15 residues. Looked up from germline, CDR1 is SGHTS and CDR2 is YDEGEE. V was cut by 4 bases and J by 1 base, with 14 bases left in between. These data come from a study of blood T cells in healthy people across ages. Study summary: Using template switching, researchers captured about one barcoded beta molecule for each two T cells. Broader study findings: Whereas aged donors had fewer naive CD4+ cells, long-lived donors had more of them and higher diversity.

The use of a sample-barcoded 5' primer and a J-beta primer mix characterized a second PCR of roughly 7 to 12 cycles. Each cDNA molecule was tagged by a template-switch adaptor with 12 random nucleotides. Any given sample supplied a minimum of 3 million CDR3-containing paired-end reads. TCRdb ran MiXCR on the 5' RACE reads and lists one entry per CDR3 protein. Of 1.5 million to 2 million distinct CDR3 sequences listed, roughly 49% are singletons. This receptor was taken from a woman in her thirties or forties in good health. The rearrangement links TRBV5-8 to TRBJ2-5; the D is unclear. The sample was blood. The CDR3 nucleotides read TGTGCCAGCAGCCCTGGTTGGGTTTCCCAAGAGACCCAGTACTTC. Its translation is CASSPGWVSQETQYF.